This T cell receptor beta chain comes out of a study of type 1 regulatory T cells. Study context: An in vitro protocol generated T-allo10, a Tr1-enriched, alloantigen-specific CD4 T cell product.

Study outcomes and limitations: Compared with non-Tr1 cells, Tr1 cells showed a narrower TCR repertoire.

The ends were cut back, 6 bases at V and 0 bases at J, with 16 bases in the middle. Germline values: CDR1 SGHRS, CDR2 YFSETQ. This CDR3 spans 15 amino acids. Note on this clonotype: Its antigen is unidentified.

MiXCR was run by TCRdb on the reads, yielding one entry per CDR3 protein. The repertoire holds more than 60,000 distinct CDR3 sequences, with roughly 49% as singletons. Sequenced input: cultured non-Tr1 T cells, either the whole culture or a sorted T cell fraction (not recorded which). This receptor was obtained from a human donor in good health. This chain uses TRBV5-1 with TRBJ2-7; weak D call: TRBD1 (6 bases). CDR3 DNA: TGCGCCAGCACCACGGACAGTACGACCTCCTACGAGCAGTACTTC. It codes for CASTTDSTTSYEQYF.